This TCR beta chain was observed in a study of blood T cells in healthy people across ages. With a J-beta primer mix and a sample-barcoded 5' primer, a second PCR ran 7 to 11 cycles. TCRdb re-derived calls from the 5' RACE reads in MiXCR, one entry per CDR3 protein. The data contain some 1.8 million distinct CDR3 sequences, 35% to 50% of them singletons. Deletions cut 7 bases from V and 4 bases from J, with 16 bases between. Germline lookup yields CDR1 MNHNS and CDR2 SASEGT. The CDR3 is 14 residues long. The chain is built from TRBV6-1 and TRBJ1-2; D ambiguous. Sequenced material: blood. The clonotype originates from a human donor in good health. CDR3 sequence (DNA): TGTGCCAGCATAGCGATGGCGAACTCCTATGGCTACACCTTC. Protein product: CASIAMANSYGYTF.